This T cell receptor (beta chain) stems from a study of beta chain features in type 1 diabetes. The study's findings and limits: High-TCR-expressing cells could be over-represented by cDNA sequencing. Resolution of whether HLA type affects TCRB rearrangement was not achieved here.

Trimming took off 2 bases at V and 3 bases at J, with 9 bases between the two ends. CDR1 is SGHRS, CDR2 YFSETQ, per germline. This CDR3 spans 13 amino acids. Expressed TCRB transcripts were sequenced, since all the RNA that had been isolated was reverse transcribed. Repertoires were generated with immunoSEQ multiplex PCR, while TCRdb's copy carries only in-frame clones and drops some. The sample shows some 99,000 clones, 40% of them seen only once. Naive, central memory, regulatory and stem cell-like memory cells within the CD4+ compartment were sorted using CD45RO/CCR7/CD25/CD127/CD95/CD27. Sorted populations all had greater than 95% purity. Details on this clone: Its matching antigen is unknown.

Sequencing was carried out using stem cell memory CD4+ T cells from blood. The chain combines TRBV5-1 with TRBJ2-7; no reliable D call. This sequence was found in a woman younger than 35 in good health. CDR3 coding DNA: TGCGCCAGCAGCTTTCTAGAGCGCTACGAGCAGTACTTC. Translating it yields CASSFLERYEQYF. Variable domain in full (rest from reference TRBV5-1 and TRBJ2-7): KAGVTQTPRYLIKTRGQQVTLSCSPISGHRSVSWYQQTPGQGLQFLFEYFSETQRNKGNFPGRFSGRQFSNSRSEMNVSTLELGDSALYLCASSFLERYEQYFGPGTRLTVT.